This T cell receptor beta chain was captured by sequencing in a study of identifying expanded T cells in peripheral blood. Study-level points and caveats: Variance in clone template counts between roughly two-week samples significantly increased with total template count across all healthy donors. Technical replicates showed about 1.2 changed clones; two weeks about 16; four weeks 19.

Measured with immunoSEQ multiplex PCR; TCRdb has only the in-frame clones, and not every one. Here the sample spans about 47,000 clones, approximately 80% being singletons. Germline V gene data show CDR1 as SGHTA and CDR2 as FQGNSA. The CDR3 extends over 13 amino acids. During the collection period, no donor immune events like infections were recorded. As regards this clone: Antigen: not known. Germline and junction disagree at one end, which may indicate a read error.

Sequences were obtained from blood. This clonotype originated in a person between 18 and 70 years old in good health. The rearrangement links TRBV7-2 to TRBJ1-4; a weak D match, TRBD1 (5 bases). Here the CDR3 reads CASSFSTGTDSIF. Here the CDR3 DNA reads TGTGCCAGCAGCTTCAGCACCGGGACGGATTCCATTTTT.